A single sample gave rise to the 21 T cell receptor beta chains below, sequenced in a study of cytomegalovirus exposure and HLA in healthy donors. Primers included in the PCR were 60 Vbeta and 13 Jbeta primers. The method was immunoSEQ multiplex PCR; TCRdb's version includes in-frame clones alone and lacks a portion of them. This repertoire shows over 150,000 clones, about four fifths found once; its top ten account for approximately 7%. The sequenced material came from PBMCs. These TCRs come from a woman younger than 45 in good health and CMV-seropositive.

This chain joins TRBV6-4 and TRBJ1-3; D might be TRBD1 (6 bases). Trimming took off 2 bases at V and 8 bases at J, with 19 bases between the two ends. The germline CDR1 and CDR2 sequences are MRHNA and SNTAGT. The CDR3 extends over 16 amino acids. This chain's CDR3 is CASSDPNHRGAYTIYF. The CDR3 DNA reads as TGTGCCAGCAGTGACCCTAACCACCGGGGGGCCTACACCATATATTTT.

This clone was observed a single time. The genes are TRBV18 and TRBJ1-4; 7 bases match TRBD1. CDR1 and CDR2 from the germline V gene are KGHSH and LQKENI. The CDR3 totals 16 residues. J lost 5 bases, V lost 0 bases, and 6 bases had no gene match. CDR3 protein: CASSPPGGQLNEKLFF. The DNA of the CDR3 is TGTGCCAGCTCACCACCGGGGGGACAGTTGAATGAAAAACTGTTTTTT.

This sequence joins TRBV5-1 and TRBJ2-1, with D perhaps TRBD2 (6 bases). V gave up 3 bases and J gave up 12 bases, with 22 bases separating them. This CDR3 has 15 residues. Germline CDR1 is SGHRS and CDR2 is YFSETQ. The CDR3 loop is CASSSTSGEAGGQFF. The CDR3 nucleotides are TGCGCCAGCAGCTCCACCTCCGGCGAGGCCGGGGGGCAGTTCTTC.

The chain uses TRBV27 and TRBJ2-1; TRBD1 matches at 7 bases. CDR1 and CDR2 (germline): MNHEY, SMNVEV (reference sequence). The CDR3 runs 16 residues. V shed 1 base, J shed 6 bases, and the junction held 9 bases outside the gene matches. CDR3 residues: CASSLYLGPGGNEQFF. CDR3 nucleotides: TGTGCCAGCAGTTTATATCTAGGGCCAGGGGGCAATGAGCAGTTCTTC.

The chain uses TRBV10-3 and TRBJ1-5; D is possibly TRBD1 (5 bases). Trimming shortened V by 4 bases and J by 5 bases, and 27 bases separated the two germline ends. Germline-derived CDR1 and CDR2 are ENHRY and SYGVKD. The CDR3 spans 19 residues. CDR3: CAISGSTSWDGRQHQPQHF. The CDR3 DNA follows: TGTGCCATCAGTGGATCAACTAGTTGGGACGGGAGGCAGCATCAGCCCCAGCATTTT.

In its sample, this clone was seen once. V and J are TRBV6-1 and TRBJ1-4; a weak D match, TRBD1 (5 bases). The germline CDR1 and CDR2 sequences are MNHNS and SASEGT. V was pared by 3 bases and J by 3 bases, with 14 bases between. The CDR3 is 16 amino acids. The CDR3 reads CASSEFRKGPNEKLFF. The CDR3 region has the DNA TGTGCCAGCAGTGAGTTTCGAAAGGGGCCTAATGAAAAACTGTTTTTT.

CDR3 sequence reads: CAISLGGDTGELFF. The CDR3 DNA follows: TGTGCCATCAGTTTGGGCGGGGACACCGGGGAGCTGTTTTTT. The rearrangement uses TRBV10-3 and TRBJ2-2, with a possible D match to TRBD2 (6 bases). CDR3 length equals 14 residues. Germline-derived CDR1 and CDR2 are ENHRY and SYGVKD. The V end lost 5 bases, the J end lost 3 bases, and 10 bases lay between the germline ends.

The rearrangement uses TRBV4-1 and TRBJ1-1; 12 bases map to TRBD1. The CDR3 loop spans 18 amino acids. Trimming cost V 1 base and J 1 base; bases outside gene matches: 7. Germline V gene sequence: CDR1 MGHRA, CDR2 YSYEKL. This CDR3 is CASSQARDRGRRNTEAFF. Here the CDR3 DNA reads TGCGCCAGCAGCCAAGCCCGGGACAGGGGGCGGAGGAACACTGAAGCTTTCTTT.

This clone occurred a few times. The chain recombines TRBV5-4 with TRBJ2-7; 7 bases align to TRBD1. The germline V gene has CDR1 SGHNT and CDR2 YYREEE (reference sequence). V trimming: 2 bases; J trimming: 2 bases; junction bases outside the gene matches: 4. The CDR3 is made up of 14 amino acids. The CDR3 coding sequence is TGTGCCAGCAGCTTAGACCAGGGGGCCTACGAGCAGTACTTC. Protein product: CASSLDQGAYEQYF.

The gene calls are TRBV19 and TRBJ1-1; D is unclear. The CDR3 covers 14 residues. V was clipped by 3 bases and J by 4 bases, with 12 bases between them. Germline CDR1 LNHDA, CDR2 SQIVND (reference sequence). In DNA, the CDR3 is TGTGCCAGTAGTATGCGGGGTGTGGGCACTGAAGCTTTCTTT. It translates to CASSMRGVGTEAFF. Combining the CDR3 with reference TRBV19 and TRBJ1-1 gives the whole variable domain DGGITQSPKYLFRKEGQNVTLSCEQNLNHDAMYWYRQDPGQGLRLIYYSQIVNDFQKGDIAEGYSVSREKKESFPLTVTSAQKNPTAFYLCASSMRGVGTEAFFGQGTRLTVV.

J is TRBJ1-6 and V is TRBV7-3, with TRBD1 as a possible D gene (6 bases). The CDR3 has 15 amino acids. The germline V gene encodes CDR1 SGHTA and CDR2 FQGTGA. The V end was cut by 5 bases, the J end by 7 bases, with 15 bases between. The CDR3 DNA sequence: TGTGCCAGCAGCCGGAGCAGGACAGAAAATTCACCCCTCCACTTT. This translates into CASSRSRTENSPLHF.

This clone was seen a handful of times. The rearrangement uses TRBV15 and TRBJ2-7; 7 bases fit TRBD1. The germline gives CDR1 LNHNV, CDR2 YYDKDF (reference sequence). The CDR3 is 15 amino acids. J gave up 7 bases and V 2 bases, and 11 bases lay outside the gene matches. CDR3 nucleotide sequence: TGTGCCACCAGCAGAACAGGGGAGACCTTGGGGGAGCAGTACTTC. Protein sequence: CATSRTGETLGEQYF.

This clone appeared once. The gene calls are TRBV11-2 and TRBJ2-7; D is unclear. The V and J ends lost 2 bases and 6 bases respectively, with 17 bases between them. The CDR3 is 15 amino acids. CDR1 and CDR2 (germline): SGHAT, FQNNGV. CDR3 nucleotide sequence: TGTGCCAGCAGCTTAATCCCGTTACCCGGCGGCGAGCAGTACTTC. Translation: CASSLIPLPGGEQYF.

The chain combines TRBV29-1 with TRBJ2-7; D is uncertain. V was shortened by 7 bases and J by 5 bases, with 12 bases between the two germline ends. Germline V CDR1 and CDR2: SQVTM, ANQGSEA. CDR3 size: 11 residues. The CDR3 DNA sequence: TGCAGCGAAAAGACTGGCGACGAGCAGTACTTC. It is translated as CSEKTGDEQYF.

The chain joins TRBV5-1 to TRBJ2-5, with 7 bases fitting TRBD2. Germline V gene data show CDR1 as SGHRS and CDR2 as YFSETQ. The CDR3 is 15 amino acids. The ends lost 0 bases at V and 2 bases at J; junction bases unmatched: 4. CDR3 in amino acids: CASSLDGGGQETQYF. CDR3 DNA sequence: TGCGCCAGCAGCTTGGATGGGGGGGGACAAGAGACCCAGTACTTC.

This rearrangement joins TRBV7-3 to TRBJ2-1; TRBD1 agrees at 8 bases. CDR1 and CDR2 (germline): SGHTA, FQGTGA. The CDR3 runs to 16 residues. V dropped 0 bases and J dropped 4; count of bases not matched to a gene: 5. The CDR3 DNA reads TGTGCCAGCAGCTTAACTACAGGGGGAGGATACAATGAGCAGTTCTTC. It yields the protein CASSLTTGGGYNEQFF.

This clone was seen a handful of times. V and J are TRBV7-3 and TRBJ1-1; 8 bases map to TRBD1. The CDR3 sequence is 14 residues long. J gave up 1 base and V 4 bases, and 2 bases lay outside the gene matches. Germline CDR1 reads SGHTA; CDR2 reads FQGTGA. The CDR3 is CASSSTGGNTEAFF. The DNA of the CDR3 is TGTGCCAGCAGCTCTACAGGGGGGAACACTGAAGCTTTCTTT.

This clone has just one count. The V call is TRBV5-3, the J call TRBJ2-5, with unresolved D. With the DNA end fitting TRBJ2-7 better, the J assignment may be wrong. TRBV5-3 is classed as an ORF, of uncertain function. The CDR3 is 12 residues long. The CDR3 sequence is CARSVRSYEQYF. The CDR3 region has the DNA TGTGCCAGAAGCGTTCGGTCCTACGAGCAGTACTTC.

The rearrangement joins TRBV14 to TRBJ2-7; the match to TRBD2 covers 8 bases. Germline V gene lookup returns CDR1 SGHDN and CDR2 FVKESK. This CDR3 has 13 residues. V lost 4 bases to trimming and J lost 7 bases; unmatched junction nucleotides: 6. The CDR3 DNA reads TGTGCCAGCAGCCTAGGGACTAGTTCAGAGCAGTACTTC. Protein: CASSLGTSSEQYF.

This chain connects TRBV7-2 to TRBJ2-7; 9 positions match TRBD2. Germline CDR1 SGHTA, CDR2 FQGNSA. The J segment lost 4 bases and the V segment lost 5 bases, leaving 6 bases of the junction unmatched. The CDR3 spans 14 residues. The CDR3 DNA is TGTGCCAGCAGCACTTTAGCGGGGGTATACGAGCAGTACTTC. Its protein is CASSTLAGVYEQYF.

The rearrangement links TRBV5-1 to TRBJ1-4; D might be TRBD1 (6 bases). The germline V gene has CDR1 SGHRS and CDR2 YFSETQ. Trimming cost V 4 bases and J 0 bases, with 7 bases left between them. The CDR3 consists of 14 residues. The CDR3 coding sequence is TGCGCCAGCAGCAGGGGGACAACTAATGAAAAACTGTTTTTT. Its translation is CASSRGTTNEKLFF. Variable domain in full (rest from reference TRBV5-1 and TRBJ1-4): KAGVTQTPRYLIKTRGQQVTLSCSPISGHRSVSWYQQTPGQGLQFLFEYFSETQRNKGNFPGRFSGRQFSNSRSEMNVSTLELGDSALYLCASSRGTTNEKLFFGSGTQLSVL.